This entry lists 20 T cell receptor beta chains sequenced from one sample in a study of Ad26.COV2.S vaccination and SARS-CoV-2 variants. Some clones are missing from TCRdb's copy, which holds only in-frame ones; the method was immunoSEQ multiplex PCR. The sample records around 310,000 clones, about nine tenths being singletons. Treatment given: approximately 18 received Ad26.COV2.S at low or high dose, single or two shots; 5 received placebo; per-sample allocation not given. Sample collection was performed on day 63 after the first vaccine or placebo injection. The input for sequencing was peripheral blood, taken in a trial of Ad26.COV2.S vaccine versus placebo. Source of these receptors: a person between 18 and 65 years old who received the Ad26.COV2.S COVID-19 vaccine or a placebo.

The V gene is TRBV5-1, the J gene TRBJ1-2; D not certain. The CDR3 sequence is 13 residues long. Between the trimmed V and J ends, which lost 4 bases and 8 bases, there was a span of 15 bases. The germline gives CDR1 SGHRS, CDR2 YFSETQ. CDR3 in amino acids: CASSPIPATGYTF. CDR3 in DNA: TGCGCCAGCAGCCCGATACCTGCTACGGGCTACACCTTC.

This chain links TRBV11-3 with TRBJ2-5; 9 nucleotides agree with TRBD1. The CDR3 runs 14 residues. Trimming at V came to 5 bases and at J to 5 bases, leaving 6 bases not matched to a gene. Germline CDR1 SGHNT, CDR2 YENEEA. Written as DNA, the CDR3 is TGTGCCAGCAGCGCGGGACAGGGAGGCGAGACCCAGTACTTC. It yields the protein CASSAGQGGETQYF.

This rearrangement joins TRBV11-3 to TRBJ1-4, with a possible D match to TRBD1 (5 bases). Trimming left V 3 bases short and J 8 bases short, with 19 bases between. The CDR3 extends over 16 amino acids. Per the germline V gene, CDR1 is SGHNT and CDR2 is YENEEA. CDR3 in amino acids: CASSFGRVPTREKLFF. Written as DNA, the CDR3 is TGTGCCAGCAGCTTTGGCAGGGTGCCCACGAGGGAAAAACTGTTTTTT.

The CDR3 loop reads CASSLTLSYNEQFF. As DNA, the CDR3 is TGTGCCAGCAGCCTGACTCTTTCCTACAATGAGCAGTTCTTC. V and J are TRBV14 and TRBJ2-1; no definite D call. Trimming took 4 bases from V and 1 from J, leaving 8 bases between them. The CDR3 runs 14 residues. CDR1 is SGHDN, CDR2 FVKESK, per germline. Full variable domain (remainder filled in from reference TRBV14 and TRBJ2-1): EAGVTQFPSHSVIEKGQTVTLRCDPISGHDNLYWYRRVMGKEIKFLLHFVKESKQDESGMPNNRFLAERTGGTYSTLKVQPAELEDSGVYFCASSLTLSYNEQFFGPGTRLTVL.

The V and J genes are TRBV7-9 and TRBJ1-5, with D possibly being TRBD1 (6 bases). Germline CDR1 SEHNR, CDR2 FQNEAQ (reference sequence). V was trimmed by 4 bases and J by 7 bases, leaving 8 bases between them. CDR3 length: 12 amino acids. The CDR3 region is CASSSTGQPQHF. As DNA, the CDR3 is TGTGCCAGCAGCTCAACAGGGCAGCCCCAGCATTTT.

This chain joins TRBV19 and TRBJ1-5, with D possibly TRBD1 on 6 matching bases. With 4 bases removed from V and 7 bases from J, the gap between germline ends came to 14 bases. The CDR3 is 14 amino acids. CDR1 LNHDA and CDR2 SQIVND come from the germline V gene (reference sequence). CDR3 coding DNA: TGTGCCAGTAGTAGGAGAGGGGGTGGGCAGCCCCAGCATTTT. Its translation: CASSRRGGGQPQHF.

This sequence joins TRBV7-9 and TRBJ1-5; 10 bases match TRBD1. V was clipped by 4 bases and J by 2 bases; unmatched bases: 8. This CDR3 comprises 17 residues. Germline V gene lookup returns CDR1 SEHNR and CDR2 FQNEAQ (reference sequence). CDR3 nucleotides: TGTGCCAGCAGCTCTTACCGGGACAGGGGAGGCAATCAGCCCCAGCATTTT. It specifies CASSSYRDRGGNQPQHF.

The sample holds one count of this clone. The chain recombines TRBV5-8 with TRBJ1-2, with D possibly matching TRBD1 (5 bases). The CDR3 loop spans 12 amino acids. Trimming took off 3 bases at V and 8 bases at J, with 11 bases between the two ends. The germline V gene has CDR1 SGHTS and CDR2 YDEGEE. CDR3 nucleotide sequence: TGTGCCAGCAGCTGGGGGACGTGGGGCTACACCTTC. Translating it yields CASSWGTWGYTF.

The chain is built from TRBV4-3 and TRBJ2-1; no clear D. V gave up 0 bases and J gave up 5 bases, with 8 bases separating them. This CDR3 has 14 amino acids. Germline V CDR1 and CDR2: LGHNA, YSLEER. The CDR3 DNA is TGCGCCAGCAGCCAAGAGAATCGAGACAATGAGCAGTTCTTC. Its protein is CASSQENRDNEQFF.

The J gene is TRBJ1-2, the V gene TRBV10-3, with 9 positions matching TRBD1. CDR1 and CDR2 from the germline V gene are ENHRY and SYGVKD. This CDR3 comprises 15 residues. J gave up 6 bases and V 3 bases, and 8 bases lay outside the gene matches. The CDR3: CAISDPTTGGDGYTF. CDR3 DNA: TGTGCCATCAGTGACCCCACGACAGGGGGGGATGGCTACACCTTC.

The chain joins TRBV5-1 to TRBJ1-1; D is perhaps TRBD1 (6 bases). Germline CDR1 reads SGHRS; CDR2 reads YFSETQ. The CDR3 is made up of 14 amino acids. The V gene lost 6 bases and the J gene lost 5 bases, with 17 bases spanning the gap. As DNA, the CDR3 is TGCGCCAGCATCGACCACCCTCAGGGGACTGAAGCTTTCTTT. This codes for CASIDHPQGTEAFF.

The DNA for the CDR3 is TGTGCCAGCAAGGATTCCGGTTCCAGCTCCTACAATGAGCAGTTCTTC. This encodes CASKDSGSSSYNEQFF. This sequence joins TRBV28 and TRBJ2-1; D uncertain. V was pared by 7 bases and J by 0 bases, with 16 bases between. The CDR3 is made up of 16 amino acids. Germline CDR1 reads MDHEN; CDR2 reads SYDVKM. Looking up the rest from reference TRBV28 and TRBJ2-1 gives the full variable domain: DVKVTQSSRYLVKRTGEKVFLECVQDMDHENMFWYRQDPGLGLRLIYFSYDVKMKEKGDIPEGYSVSREKKERFSLILESASTNQTSMYLCASKDSGSSSYNEQFFGPGTRLTVL.

J is TRBJ2-7 and V is TRBV2; TRBD2 agrees at 9 bases. CDR1 SNHLY and CDR2 FYNNEI come from the germline V gene. This CDR3 comprises 15 residues. Trimming took 5 bases from V and 2 from J; bases not matched to a gene: 7. The CDR3 loop is CASSLSGGSPYEQYF. The CDR3 bases are TGTGCCAGCAGTCTTAGCGGGGGTTCACCCTACGAGCAGTACTTC.

CDR3 sequence (DNA): TGTGCCAGTAGTAGTTGGGAGGACACCGGGGAGCTGTTTTTT. It encodes CASSSWEDTGELFF. J is TRBJ2-2 and V is TRBV19, with D possibly matching TRBD2 (6 bases). The CDR3 runs 14 residues. From germline, CDR1 is LNHDA and CDR2 SQIVND (reference sequence). The V end lost 4 bases, the J end lost 3 bases, and 9 bases lay between the germline ends.

The CDR3 DNA reads TGTGCCATCAGTGAGGGTGGATACGAGCAGTACTTC. Translation: CAISEGGYEQYF. The chain employs TRBV10-3 and TRBJ2-7; no firm D call. Germline V gene sequence: CDR1 ENHRY, CDR2 SYGVKD. There are 12 residues in the CDR3. Trimming took 2 bases from V and 4 from J, leaving 6 bases between them.

This chain connects TRBV7-9 to TRBJ1-3; D is unresolved. Germline CDR1 reads SEHNR; CDR2 reads FQNEAQ (reference sequence). The CDR3 loop spans 11 amino acids. V was pared by 3 bases and J by 7 bases, with 4 bases between. The CDR3 nucleotides read TGTGCCAGCAGCTTGGGGAACACCATATATTTT. This gives the protein CASSLGNTIYF. The whole variable domain, remainder taken from reference TRBV7-9 and TRBJ1-3, is DTGVSQNPRHKITKRGQNVTFRCDPISEHNRLYWYRQTLGQGPEFLTYFQNEAQLEKSRLLSDRFSAERPKGSFSTLEIQRTEQGDSAMYLCASSLGNTIYFGEGSWLTVV.

Turning to this clone: This clone may be a read error of a much larger clone one base away. The sample holds other DNA sequences that translate to the same CDR3. The chain couples TRBV9 to TRBJ2-6; D is perhaps TRBD1 (5 bases). The CDR3 length is 17 residues. Germline V gives CDR1 SGDLS, CDR2 YYNGEE. The V end was cut by 2 bases, the J end by 7 bases, with 19 bases between. CDR3 loop: CASSVSGSRSGANVLTF. The CDR3 DNA follows: TGTGCCAGCAGCGTGTCAGGGTCTCGGAGTGGAGCCAACGTCCTGACTTTC. The variable domain in full, completed from reference TRBV9 and TRBJ2-6, reads DSGVTQTPKHLITATGQRVTLRCSPRSGDLSVYWYQQSLDQGLQFLIQYYNGEERAKGNILERFSAQQFPDLHSELNLSSLELGDSALYFCASSVSGSRSGANVLTFGAGSRLTVL.

The chain is built from TRBV6-4 and TRBJ2-1; 8 bases map to TRBD2. V was pared by 0 bases and J by 4 bases, with 2 bases of the junction left unmatched. Germline CDR1 is MRHNA and CDR2 is SNTAGT. The CDR3 extends over 15 amino acids. The CDR3 spells CASSDSGGRYNEQFF. The CDR3 coding sequence is TGTGCCAGCAGTGACTCTGGCGGGAGGTACAATGAGCAGTTCTTC.

In its sample, this clone was seen once. The chain employs TRBV5-1 and TRBJ1-3; D ambiguous. Germline lookup yields CDR1 SGHRS and CDR2 YFSETQ. V lost 3 bases to trimming and J lost 0 bases, with 13 bases between them. The CDR3 spans 16 residues. CDR3 nucleotides: TGCGCCAGCAGCTCAGAACACGGGTCCTCTGGAAACACCATATATTTT. Translating it yields CASSSEHGSSGNTIYF.

The J gene is TRBJ2-7, the V gene TRBV13; TRBD1 matches 7 bases. CDR3 length: 14 amino acids. In germline, CDR1 is PRHDT, CDR2 FYEKMQ (reference sequence). Trimming at V came to 1 base and at J to 3 bases, leaving 3 bases not matched to a gene. CDR3 DNA: TGTGCCAGCAGCTTAGCAGGACAGGACTACGAGCAGTACTTC. The encoded protein is CASSLAGQDYEQYF. The complete variable domain, with remaining parts taken from reference TRBV13 and TRBJ2-7, reads AAGVIQSPRHLIKEKRETATLKCYPIPRHDTVYWYQQGPGQDPQFLISFYEKMQSDKGSIPDRFSAQQFSDYHSELNMSSLELGDSALYFCASSLAGQDYEQYFGPGTRLTVT.